This T cell receptor (beta chain) originates from a study of Ad26.COV2.S vaccination and SARS-CoV-2 variants. On the study more broadly: Once, or twice with 56 days between doses, Ad26.COV2.S was given intramuscularly.

Comments on this clone: Its target is unknown.

As to treatment: 19 received Ad26.COV2.S at low or high dose, single or two shots; 5 received placebo; per-sample allocation not given. Sampling was done on day 63 after the first vaccine or placebo injection. Wuhan-strain spike was delivered by a replication-incompetent Ad26 vector. This CDR3 is 17 amino acids long. Trimming removed 1 base from V and 2 bases from J; junction bases left unmatched: 6. Germline CDR1 reads LNHNV; CDR2 reads YYDKDF (reference sequence). Study-wide points: Analytic work on TCR breadth and depth might have understated the full extent of total T cell responses.

Some clones are missing from TCRdb's copy, which holds only in-frame ones; the method was immunoSEQ multiplex PCR. The sample yields about 470,000 clones, less than 95% seen once. The chain employs TRBV15 and TRBJ2-1; 9 positions agree with TRBD2. Sequencing used peripheral blood, obtained in a trial of Ad26.COV2.S vaccine versus placebo. This TCR came from a person between 18 and 59 years old who received the Ad26.COV2.S COVID-19 vaccine or a placebo. The CDR3 loop is CATSRGVGTSPYNEQFF. For the CDR3, the DNA is TGTGCCACCAGCAGAGGTGTCGGGACTAGCCCCTACAATGAGCAGTTCTTC.